This section outlines one T cell receptor (beta chain) sequence together with its context. TCRdb's table, derived via immunoSEQ multiplex PCR, lists solely in-frame clones and lacks some. The sample carries 73,000 or so clones, 90% to 95% recorded once. Trimming cost V 2 bases and J 3 bases, with 19 bases left between them. Per germline, CDR1 MGHRA and CDR2 YSYEKL. This CDR3 has 17 residues. The data are from a study of technical replicates of blood from a handful of donors. The V and J genes are TRBV4-1 and TRBJ1-1, with D uncertain. The sequencing input was T cells isolated from PBMCs. This clonotype was sampled from a human donor in good health. The CDR3 DNA reads as TGCGCCAGCAGCCAAATTCTAATAGGCAGGAAGGACACTGAAGCTTTCTTT. It is translated as CASSQILIGRKDTEAFF.